This note documents a single T cell receptor beta chain sequence. Trimming left V 2 bases short and J 6 bases short, with 8 bases between. The CDR3 runs to 13 residues. CDR1 and CDR2 from the germline V gene are LNHDA and SQIVND (reference sequence). In the authors' workflow: Scientists estimated how many nucleated cells there were by amplifying reference gene primers. Only in-frame clones appear in the TCRdb table, and some are missing; sequencing was by immunoSEQ multiplex PCR. V and J calls and clone size are copied from that table; D and trimming were computed from the DNA. The sample holds roughly 78,000 clones; about 89% are singletons and the top ten take just under 0.6%. This record belongs to a study of blood T cell repertoires in COVID-19. About the study: The United States, Italy and Spain provided the acute and convalescent COVID-19 samples. Sources were T cells, B-cell-depleted T cells, or PBMCs; the material itself was cDNA or gDNA.

The specimen was peripheral blood. This clonotype was sampled from a man aged 55 to 70 with acute or convalescent COVID-19. This rearrangement joins TRBV19 to TRBJ1-5; the D is unclear. CDR3 sequence (DNA): TGTGCCAGTAGTATAATCGGAGGTCAGCCCCAGCATTTT. Translating it yields CASSIIGGQPQHF.